This TCR beta chain was captured by sequencing in a study of shared clonotypes between healthy human individuals. Overall study: The study enrolled two women and three men aged 18 to 49. Donors had three CD4 naive, three CD4 memory, two CD8 naive and one CD8 memory plate apiece. Study-wide findings and caveats: Blood alone was sampled, and tissue repertoires likely differ.

The material for each subset, its genomic DNA, was split evenly across several immunoSEQ plates. TCRdb's copy holds only in-frame clones and misses some; the assay was immunoSEQ multiplex PCR. The sample has some 980,000 clones, around 80% seen once. There are many counts of this clone. Its antigen remains unidentified. The CDR3 totals 17 residues. Germline V gene data show CDR1 as MRHNA and CDR2 as SNTAGT. Germline trimming cut 8 bases from V and 2 bases from J; bases unmatched to any gene: 14. Sequences were obtained from memory CD4+ T cells sorted from blood. The subset here: CD45RA-negative fraction. This clonotype originated in a man aged 18 to 30 in good health. The rearrangement uses TRBV6-4 and TRBJ2-3, with TRBD2 matching over 9 bases. The CDR3 is CASDGGPLAGLTDTQYF. In DNA form, the CDR3 reads TGTGCCAGCGACGGAGGGCCACTAGCGGGCCTCACAGATACGCAGTATTTT.